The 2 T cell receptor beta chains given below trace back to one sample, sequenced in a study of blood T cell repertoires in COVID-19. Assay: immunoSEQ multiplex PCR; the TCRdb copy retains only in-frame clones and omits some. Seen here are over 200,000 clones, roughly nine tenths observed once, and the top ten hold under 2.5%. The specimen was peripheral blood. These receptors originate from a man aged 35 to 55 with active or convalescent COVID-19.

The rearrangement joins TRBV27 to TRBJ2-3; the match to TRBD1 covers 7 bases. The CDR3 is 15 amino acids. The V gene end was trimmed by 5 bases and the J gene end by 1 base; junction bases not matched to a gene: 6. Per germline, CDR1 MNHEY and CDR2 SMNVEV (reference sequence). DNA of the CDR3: TGTGCCAGCAGTCCACGACAGGGCCGCACAGATACGCAGTATTTT. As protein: CASSPRQGRTDTQYF.

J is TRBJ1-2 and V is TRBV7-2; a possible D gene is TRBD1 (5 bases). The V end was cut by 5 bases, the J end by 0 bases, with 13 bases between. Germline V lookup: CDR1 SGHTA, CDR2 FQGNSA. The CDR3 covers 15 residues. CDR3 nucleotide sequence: TGTGCCAGCAGCCTAACGGGCAGGGCTAACTATGGCTACACCTTC. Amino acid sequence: CASSLTGRANYGYTF.